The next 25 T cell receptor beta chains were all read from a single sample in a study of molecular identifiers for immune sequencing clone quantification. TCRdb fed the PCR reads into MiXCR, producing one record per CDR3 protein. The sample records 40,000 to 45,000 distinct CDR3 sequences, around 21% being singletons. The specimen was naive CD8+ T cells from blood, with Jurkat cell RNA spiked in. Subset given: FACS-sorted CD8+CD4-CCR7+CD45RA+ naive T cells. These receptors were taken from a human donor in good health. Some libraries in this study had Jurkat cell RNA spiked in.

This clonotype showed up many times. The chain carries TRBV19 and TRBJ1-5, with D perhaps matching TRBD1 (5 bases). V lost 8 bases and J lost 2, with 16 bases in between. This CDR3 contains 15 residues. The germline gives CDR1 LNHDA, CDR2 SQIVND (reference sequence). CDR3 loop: CASSIGGEGNQPQHF. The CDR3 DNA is TGTGCCAGTTCTATAGGAGGGGAGGGCAATCAGCCCCAGCATTTT.

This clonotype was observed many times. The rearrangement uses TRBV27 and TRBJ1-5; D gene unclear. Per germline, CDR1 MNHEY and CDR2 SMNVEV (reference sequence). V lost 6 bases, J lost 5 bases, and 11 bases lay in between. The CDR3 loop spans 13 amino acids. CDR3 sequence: CASSLGPHQPQHF. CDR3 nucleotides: TGTGCCAGCAGCTTAGGTCCCCATCAGCCCCAGCATTTT.

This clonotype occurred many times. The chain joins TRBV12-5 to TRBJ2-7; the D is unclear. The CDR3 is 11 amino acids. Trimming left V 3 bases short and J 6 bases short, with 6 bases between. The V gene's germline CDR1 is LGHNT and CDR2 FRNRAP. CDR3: CASGLGFEQYF. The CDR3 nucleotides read TGTGCTAGTGGTTTAGGGTTCGAGCAGTACTTC.

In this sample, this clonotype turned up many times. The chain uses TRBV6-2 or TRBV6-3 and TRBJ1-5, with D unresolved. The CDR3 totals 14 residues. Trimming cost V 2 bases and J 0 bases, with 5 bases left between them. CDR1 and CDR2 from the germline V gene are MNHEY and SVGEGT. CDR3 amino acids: CASSYTDSNQPQHF. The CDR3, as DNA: TGTGCCAGCAGTTACACCGATAGCAATCAGCCCCAGCATTTT.

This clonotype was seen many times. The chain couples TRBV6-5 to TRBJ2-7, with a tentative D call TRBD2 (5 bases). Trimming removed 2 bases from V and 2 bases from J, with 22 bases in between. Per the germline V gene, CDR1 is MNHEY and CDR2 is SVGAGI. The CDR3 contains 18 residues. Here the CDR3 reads CASSYRLGNGRRAYEQYF. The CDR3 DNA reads TGTGCCAGCAGTTACAGGCTAGGGAACGGACGGCGGGCCTACGAGCAGTACTTC.

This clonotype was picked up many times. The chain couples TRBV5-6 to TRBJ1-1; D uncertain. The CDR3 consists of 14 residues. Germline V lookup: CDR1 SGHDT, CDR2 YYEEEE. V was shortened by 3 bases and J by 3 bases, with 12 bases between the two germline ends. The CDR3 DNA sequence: TGTGCCAGCAGCTCGCCGACGGACTACACTGAAGCTTTCTTT. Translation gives CASSSPTDYTEAFF.

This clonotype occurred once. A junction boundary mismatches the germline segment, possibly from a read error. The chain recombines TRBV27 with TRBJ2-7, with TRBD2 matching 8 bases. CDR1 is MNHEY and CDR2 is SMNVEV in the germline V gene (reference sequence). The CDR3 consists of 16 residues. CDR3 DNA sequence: TGTGCCAGCAGAGAGCTAACGGGGGGGCCGCCCTACAAGCAGTACTTC. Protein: CASRELTGGPPYKQYF.

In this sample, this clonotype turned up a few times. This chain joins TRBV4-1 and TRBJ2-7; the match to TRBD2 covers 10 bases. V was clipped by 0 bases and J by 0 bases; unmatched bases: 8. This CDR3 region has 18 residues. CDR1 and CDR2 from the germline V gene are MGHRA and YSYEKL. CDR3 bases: TGCGCCAGCAGCCAAGATCAGGTAGCGGGGGGCCTCTCCTACGAGCAGTACTTC. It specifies CASSQDQVAGGLSYEQYF.

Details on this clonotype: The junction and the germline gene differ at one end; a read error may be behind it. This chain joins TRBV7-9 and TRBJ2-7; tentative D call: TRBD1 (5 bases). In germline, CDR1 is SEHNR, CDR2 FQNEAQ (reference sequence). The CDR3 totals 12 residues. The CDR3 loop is CASRSLGVVQYF. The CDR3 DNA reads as TGTGCTAGCAGAAGCTTAGGGGTTGTGCAGTACTTC.

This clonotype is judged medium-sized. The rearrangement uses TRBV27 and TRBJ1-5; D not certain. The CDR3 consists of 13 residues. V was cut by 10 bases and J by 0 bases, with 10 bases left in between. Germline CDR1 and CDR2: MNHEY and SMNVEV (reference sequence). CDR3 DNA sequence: TGTGCCACCGCGAGGTATAGCAATCAGCCCCAGCATTTT. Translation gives CATARYSNQPQHF.

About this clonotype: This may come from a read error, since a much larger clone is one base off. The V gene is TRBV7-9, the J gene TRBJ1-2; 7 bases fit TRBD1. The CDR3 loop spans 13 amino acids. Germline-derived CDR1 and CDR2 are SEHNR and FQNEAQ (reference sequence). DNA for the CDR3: TGTGCCAGCAGGGAAGGACAGGACTATGGCTACGCCTTC. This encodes CASREGQDYGYAF.

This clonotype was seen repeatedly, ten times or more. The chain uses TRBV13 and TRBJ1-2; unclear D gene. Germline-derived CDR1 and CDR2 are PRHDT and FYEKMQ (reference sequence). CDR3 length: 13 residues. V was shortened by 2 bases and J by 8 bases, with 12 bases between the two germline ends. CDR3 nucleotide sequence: TGTGCCAGCAGCTTACCGGCCCGAAAGGGCTACACCTTC. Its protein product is CASSLPARKGYTF.

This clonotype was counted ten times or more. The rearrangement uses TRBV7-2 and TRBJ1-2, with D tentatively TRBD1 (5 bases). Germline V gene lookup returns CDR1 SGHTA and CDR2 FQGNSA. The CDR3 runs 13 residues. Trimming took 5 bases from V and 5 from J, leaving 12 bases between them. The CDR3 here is CASSLIDSYGYTF. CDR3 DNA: TGTGCCAGCAGCCTAATAGACAGTTATGGCTACACCTTC.

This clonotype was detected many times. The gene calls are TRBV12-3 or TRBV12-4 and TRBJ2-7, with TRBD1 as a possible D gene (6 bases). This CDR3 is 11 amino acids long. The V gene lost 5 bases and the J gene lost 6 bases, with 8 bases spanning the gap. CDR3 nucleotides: TGTGCCAGCAGTGCAGGGGTCGAGCAGTACTTC. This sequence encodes CASSAGVEQYF.

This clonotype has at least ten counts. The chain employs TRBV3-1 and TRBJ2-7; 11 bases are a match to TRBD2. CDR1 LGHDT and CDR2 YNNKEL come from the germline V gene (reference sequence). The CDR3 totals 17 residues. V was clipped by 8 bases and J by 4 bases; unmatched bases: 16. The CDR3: CASLGPHPSGRSYEQYF. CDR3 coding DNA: TGTGCCAGCCTCGGCCCCCACCCTAGCGGGAGGAGTTACGAGCAGTACTTC.

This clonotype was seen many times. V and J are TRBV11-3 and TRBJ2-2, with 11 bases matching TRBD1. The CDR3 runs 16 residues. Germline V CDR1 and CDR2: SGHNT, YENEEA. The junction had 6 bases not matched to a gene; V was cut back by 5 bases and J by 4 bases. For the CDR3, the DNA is TGTGCCAGCAGCCGAAGGGACAGGGGGGGCACCGGGGAGCTGTTTTTT. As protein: CASSRRDRGGTGELFF.

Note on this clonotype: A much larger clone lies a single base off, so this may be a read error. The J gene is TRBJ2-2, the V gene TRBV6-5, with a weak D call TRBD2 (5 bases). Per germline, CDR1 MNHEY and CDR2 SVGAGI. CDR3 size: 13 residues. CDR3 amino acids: CASSYLNTGELVF. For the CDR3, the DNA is TGTGCCAGCAGTTATTTGAACACCGGGGAGCTGGTTTTT.

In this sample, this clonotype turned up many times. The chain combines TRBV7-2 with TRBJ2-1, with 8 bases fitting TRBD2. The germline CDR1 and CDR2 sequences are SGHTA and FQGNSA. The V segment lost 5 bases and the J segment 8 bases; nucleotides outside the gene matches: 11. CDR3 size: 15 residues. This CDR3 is CASSQAGVSLHEQFF. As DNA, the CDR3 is TGTGCCAGCAGCCAAGCGGGAGTCAGCCTCCATGAGCAGTTCTTC.

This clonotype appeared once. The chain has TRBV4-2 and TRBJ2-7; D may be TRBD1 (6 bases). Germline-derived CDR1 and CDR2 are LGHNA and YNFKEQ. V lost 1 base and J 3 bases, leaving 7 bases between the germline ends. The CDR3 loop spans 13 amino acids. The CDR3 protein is CASSQGTDYEQYF. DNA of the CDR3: TGTGCCAGCAGCCAAGGGACAGACTACGAGCAGTACTTC.

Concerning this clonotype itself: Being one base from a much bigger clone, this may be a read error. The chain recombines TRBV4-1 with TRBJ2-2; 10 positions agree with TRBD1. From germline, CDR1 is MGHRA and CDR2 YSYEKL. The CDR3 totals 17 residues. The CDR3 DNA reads TGCGCCAGCAGCCAAGGGGCGGGACAGGGGTTAACCGGGGGGCTGTTTTTT. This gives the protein CASSQGAGQGLTGGLFF.

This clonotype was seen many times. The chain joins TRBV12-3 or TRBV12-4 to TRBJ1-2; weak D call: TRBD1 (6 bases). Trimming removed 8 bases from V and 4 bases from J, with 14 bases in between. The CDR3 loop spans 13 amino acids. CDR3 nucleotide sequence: TGTGCCAGCGGGGCCCGGGGGCTCTATGGCTACACCTTC. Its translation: CASGARGLYGYTF.

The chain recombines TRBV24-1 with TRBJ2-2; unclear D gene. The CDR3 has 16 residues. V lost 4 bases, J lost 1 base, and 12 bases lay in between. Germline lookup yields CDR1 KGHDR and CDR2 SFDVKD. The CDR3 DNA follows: TGTGCCACCAGTGAAGGTCCGTGGCAGAACACCGGGGAGCTGTTTTTT. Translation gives CATSEGPWQNTGELFF.

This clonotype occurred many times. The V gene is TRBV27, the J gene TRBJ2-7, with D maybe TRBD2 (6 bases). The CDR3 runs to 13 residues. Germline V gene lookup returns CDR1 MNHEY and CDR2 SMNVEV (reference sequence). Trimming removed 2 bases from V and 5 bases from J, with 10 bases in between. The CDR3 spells CASSLGGSHEQYF. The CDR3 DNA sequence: TGTGCCAGCAGTTTAGGGGGGAGCCACGAGCAGTACTTC.

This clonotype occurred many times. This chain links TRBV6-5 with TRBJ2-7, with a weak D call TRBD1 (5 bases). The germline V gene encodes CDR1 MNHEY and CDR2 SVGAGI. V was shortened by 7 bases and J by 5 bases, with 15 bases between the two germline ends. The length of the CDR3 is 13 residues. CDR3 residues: CASTPTGADEQYF. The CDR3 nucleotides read TGTGCCAGCACCCCTACAGGAGCCGACGAGCAGTACTTC.

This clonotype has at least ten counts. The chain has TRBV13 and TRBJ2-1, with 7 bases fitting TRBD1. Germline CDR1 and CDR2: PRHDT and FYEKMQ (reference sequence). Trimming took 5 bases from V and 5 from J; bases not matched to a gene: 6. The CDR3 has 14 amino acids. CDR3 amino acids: CASSPGQANNEQFF. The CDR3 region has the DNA TGTGCCAGCAGCCCAGGACAGGCCAACAATGAGCAGTTCTTC.